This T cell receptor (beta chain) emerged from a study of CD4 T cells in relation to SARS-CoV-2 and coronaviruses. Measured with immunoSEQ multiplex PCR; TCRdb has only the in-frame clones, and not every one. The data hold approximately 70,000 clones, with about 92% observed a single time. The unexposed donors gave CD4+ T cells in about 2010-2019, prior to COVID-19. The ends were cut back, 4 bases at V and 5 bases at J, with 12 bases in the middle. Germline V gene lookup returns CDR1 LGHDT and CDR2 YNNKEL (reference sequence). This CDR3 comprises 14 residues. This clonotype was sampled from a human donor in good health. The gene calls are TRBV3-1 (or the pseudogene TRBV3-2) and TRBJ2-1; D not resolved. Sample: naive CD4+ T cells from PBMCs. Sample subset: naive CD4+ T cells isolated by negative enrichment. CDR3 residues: CASSRRVGHNEQFF. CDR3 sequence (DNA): TGTGCCAGCAGCCGAAGGGTGGGTCACAATGAGCAGTTCTTC.